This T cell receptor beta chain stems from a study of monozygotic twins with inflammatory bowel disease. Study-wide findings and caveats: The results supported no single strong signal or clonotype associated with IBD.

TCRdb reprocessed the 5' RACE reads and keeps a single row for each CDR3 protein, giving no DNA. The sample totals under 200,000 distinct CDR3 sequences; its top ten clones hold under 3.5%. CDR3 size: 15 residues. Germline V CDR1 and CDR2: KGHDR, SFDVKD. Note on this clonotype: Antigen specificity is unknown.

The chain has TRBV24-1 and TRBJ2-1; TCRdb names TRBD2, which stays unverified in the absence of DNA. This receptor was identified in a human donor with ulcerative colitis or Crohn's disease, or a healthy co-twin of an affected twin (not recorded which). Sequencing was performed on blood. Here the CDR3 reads CATSDVTSGNDEQFF.